This TCR beta chain was sequenced for a study of blood T cell repertoires in COVID-19. At the level of the study: Specimens from acute and convalescent COVID-19 originated in the United States, Italy and Spain.

In the study's own analysis: Reference gene primer amplification in the assay estimated nucleated cell counts. The protocol was immunoSEQ multiplex PCR, while the TCRdb copy is restricted to in-frame clones and leaves out a portion. That table furnishes V, J and clone size, whereas the DNA furnished D and trimming. This table holds about 210,000 clones, 80% to 90% found once. This CDR3 has 16 amino acids. V was cut by 0 bases and J by 2 bases, with 10 bases left in between. The germline V gene has CDR1 SGHDN and CDR2 FVKESK. The sequenced sample consisted of peripheral blood. The chain links TRBV14 to TRBJ2-2; D gene ambiguous. The sequence was obtained from a woman between 50 and 59 years old with acute or convalescent COVID-19. In DNA form, the CDR3 reads TGTGCCAGCAGCCAAGATTTAACTACAAACACCGGGGAGCTGTTTTTT. Amino acids: CASSQDLTTNTGELFF. Drawing the rest from reference TRBV14 and TRBJ2-2, the complete variable domain is EAGVTQFPSHSVIEKGQTVTLRCDPISGHDNLYWYRRVMGKEIKFLLHFVKESKQDESGMPNNRFLAERTGGTYSTLKVQPAELEDSGVYFCASSQDLTTNTGELFFGEGSRLTVL.